These 29 T cell receptor beta chains originate from one sample sequenced in a study of blood T cell repertoires in COVID-19 (TCRdb year 2020). Libraries came from the immunoSEQ multiplex PCR assay. Sourced from immuneACCESS, this table was stored by TCRdb with only in-frame sequences that have V and J called. A share of the clones is absent; for the studies checked, an unresolved V gene accounts for under half, and the remainder has no known explanation. The sample includes 200,000 to 300,000 clones, with 75% to 85% observed a single time. The biggest ten clones account for 9.5% to 15% of the sample. The material sequenced was peripheral blood. The receptors stem from a woman aged 55-69 years with active or convalescent COVID-19.

This clone was seen a single time. V usage is TRBV9 and J usage is TRBJ2-1; maybe TRBD2 (6 bases). The CDR3 loop spans 14 amino acids. V was trimmed by 4 bases and J by 2 bases, leaving 10 bases between them. Germline CDR1 and CDR2: SGDLS and YYNGEE. CDR3 DNA sequence: TGTGCCAGCAGCCGTGGGACTCCCTACAATGAGCAGTTCTTC. It translates to CASSRGTPYNEQFF.

V usage is TRBV3-1 (or the pseudogene TRBV3-2) and J usage is TRBJ1-1; perhaps TRBD1 as D (6 bases). CDR3 size: 15 residues. Per the germline V gene, CDR1 is LGHDT and CDR2 is YNNKEL (reference sequence). V dropped 3 bases and J dropped 0 bases, with 11 bases sitting between them. The CDR3 coding sequence is TGTGCCAGCAGCCATCAAGACAGGATGAACACTGAAGCTTTCTTT. It translates to CASSHQDRMNTEAFF.

The chain joins TRBV12-3 or TRBV12-4 to TRBJ1-2; TRBD1 matches 7 bases. This CDR3 region has 12 residues. Trimming cost V 7 bases and J 7 bases; bases outside gene matches: 6. The CDR3, as DNA: TGTGCCAGCATTCATCAGGGGGGTGGCTACACCTTC. Translating gives CASIHQGGGYTF.

This sequence joins TRBV6-5 and TRBJ2-5; a weak D match, TRBD1 (6 bases). The CDR3 has 14 residues. The V end was cut by 0 bases, the J end by 5 bases, with 10 bases between. In germline, CDR1 is MNHEY, CDR2 SVGAGI. The CDR3 bases are TGTGCCAGCAGTTACTCGCAAGGGGGTGAGACCCAGTACTTC. It is translated as CASSYSQGGETQYF.

This clone was detected only once. The rearrangement links TRBV7-2 to TRBJ1-1; 7 bases are a match to TRBD1. There are 15 residues in the CDR3. Germline CDR1 and CDR2: SGHTA and FQGNSA. V lost 2 bases, J lost 8 bases, and 11 bases stayed unmatched. The CDR3 sequence is CASSLFFADRREAFF. The DNA for the CDR3 is TGTGCCAGCAGCTTATTCTTCGCGGACAGGAGAGAAGCTTTCTTT.

The J gene is TRBJ2-7, the V gene TRBV20-1, with D perhaps matching TRBD2 (6 bases). Between the trimmed V and J ends, which lost 3 bases and 0 bases, there was a span of 12 bases. CDR3 size: 14 residues. Germline loops: CDR1 DFQATT, CDR2 SNEGSKA (reference sequence). CDR3 nucleotide sequence: TGCAGTGCTAGTCAGGAGGGGAGCTCCTACGAGCAGTACTTC. Protein: CSASQEGSSYEQYF.

The chain is built from TRBV9 and TRBJ2-1, with 10 bases matching TRBD2. J was trimmed by 14 bases and V by 4 bases; bases with no gene match: 9. Germline loops: CDR1 SGDLS, CDR2 YYNGEE. The CDR3 runs to 13 residues. The CDR3 nucleotides are TGTGCCAGCAGCTACGATAGCGGGGGGCCGGAGTTCTTC. Its protein is CASSYDSGGPEFF. The whole variable domain, remainder taken from reference TRBV9 and TRBJ2-1, is DSGVTQTPKHLITATGQRVTLRCSPRSGDLSVYWYQQSLDQGLQFLIQYYNGEERAKGNILERFSAQQFPDLHSELNLSSLELGDSALYFCASSYDSGGPEFFGPGTRLTVL.

V is TRBV4-1 and J is TRBJ2-6; no reliable D call. Germline CDR1 reads MGHRA; CDR2 reads YSYEKL. V was shortened by 5 bases and J by 0 bases, with 8 bases between the two germline ends. The CDR3 is 15 amino acids. The CDR3 nucleotides are TGCGCCAGCAGCGGCCCCAGCTCTGGGGCCAACGTCCTGACTTTC. It encodes CASSGPSSGANVLTF.

This chain connects TRBV6-5 to TRBJ1-5; no definite D call. The germline V and J ends were trimmed by 6 bases and 5 bases, with 11 bases remaining between them. Germline values: CDR1 MNHEY, CDR2 SVGAGI. The CDR3 runs 13 residues. CDR3 amino acids: CASSPLFDQPQHF. The CDR3 region has the DNA TGTGCCAGCAGCCCCCTTTTCGATCAGCCCCAGCATTTT.

Note on this clone: The sample contains more than one DNA sequence encoding this CDR3. The V gene is TRBV27, the J gene TRBJ2-2, with a possible D match to TRBD1 (5 bases). The germline V gene has CDR1 MNHEY and CDR2 SMNVEV (reference sequence). The V end was cut by 0 bases, the J end by 1 base, with 9 bases between. This CDR3 is built from 16 residues. The DNA for the CDR3 is TGTGCCAGCAGTTTATCCGGACAATTGAACACCGGGGAGCTGTTTTTT. As protein: CASSLSGQLNTGELFF.

The chain recombines TRBV10-1 with TRBJ1-6; D not certain. V was pared by 0 bases and J by 9 bases, with 12 bases between. Germline CDR1 reads WNHNN; CDR2 reads SYGVQD (reference sequence). The CDR3 totals 15 residues. CDR3 coding DNA: TGCGCCAGCAGTGAGTCGCGGGTCCCGGGTTCACCCCTCCACTTT. Encoded protein: CASSESRVPGSPLHF.

The chain combines TRBV5-6 with TRBJ1-2; weak D call: TRBD1 (5 bases). CDR1 is SGHDT and CDR2 is YYEEEE in the germline V gene. The germline V and J ends were trimmed by 6 bases and 3 bases, with 15 bases remaining between them. The CDR3 runs to 14 residues. CDR3 region: CASTLALGHYGYTF. CDR3 in DNA: TGTGCCAGCACGCTGGCTTTGGGGCACTATGGCTACACCTTC.

The rearrangement joins TRBV27 to TRBJ1-6; D is ambiguous. The CDR3 has 15 amino acids. V lost 5 bases, J lost 3 bases, and 11 bases lay in between. Germline V gene lookup returns CDR1 MNHEY and CDR2 SMNVEV (reference sequence). The CDR3 bases are TGTGCCAGCAGTCCCGGGCGGGGCTATAATTCACCCCTCCACTTT. As protein: CASSPGRGYNSPLHF.

The gene calls are TRBV3-1 (or the pseudogene TRBV3-2) and TRBJ1-6; D is possibly TRBD1 (6 bases). This CDR3 has 17 residues. CDR1 is LGHDT, CDR2 YNNKEL, per germline (reference sequence). The ends were cut back, 0 bases at V and 0 bases at J, with 9 bases in the middle. The CDR3 sequence: CASSQDGGSSYNSPLHF. The CDR3 DNA follows: TGTGCCAGCAGCCAAGATGGGGGCAGCTCCTATAATTCACCCCTCCACTTT.

The V call is TRBV5-5, the J call TRBJ2-7, with D tentatively TRBD1 (6 bases). This CDR3 has 16 amino acids. Trimming left V 2 bases short and J 0 bases short, with 15 bases between. Looked up from germline, CDR1 is SGHKS and CDR2 is YYEKEE (reference sequence). CDR3 in amino acids: CASSFTVGQSSYEQYF. CDR3 DNA sequence: TGTGCCAGCAGCTTTACTGTTGGACAGAGCTCCTACGAGCAGTACTTC.

The chain carries TRBV6-1 and TRBJ1-2; TRBD1 aligns across 10 bases. In germline, CDR1 is MNHNS, CDR2 SASEGT. This CDR3 is 16 amino acids long. Trimming cost V 0 bases and J 4 bases; bases outside gene matches: 5. CDR3 in amino acids: CASSEAGQGRGYGYTF. The CDR3 coding sequence is TGTGCCAGCAGTGAAGCGGGACAGGGGAGGGGCTATGGCTACACCTTC.

The CDR3 nucleotides are TGTGCCAGCAGTTCCCTCGGGACAGCAATGAACACTGAAGCTTTCTTT. This encodes CASSSLGTAMNTEAFF. The chain links TRBV6-5 to TRBJ1-1; TRBD1 aligns across 7 bases. The germline gives CDR1 MNHEY, CDR2 SVGAGI. The CDR3 is 16 residues long. Trimming removed 4 bases from V and 0 bases from J; junction bases left unmatched: 8.

J is TRBJ1-1 and V is TRBV7-3; D unresolved. The germline V and J ends were trimmed by 5 bases and 8 bases, with 24 bases remaining between them. The CDR3 sequence is 16 residues long. From germline, CDR1 is SGHTA and CDR2 FQGTGA. The CDR3 reads CASSPYDSTTPGEAFF. The DNA of the CDR3 is TGTGCCAGCAGCCCCTACGACTCGACGACACCGGGGGAAGCTTTCTTT.

The chain joins TRBV11-2 to TRBJ1-1, with D perhaps TRBD1 (5 bases). The CDR3 is made up of 14 amino acids. V was trimmed by 5 bases and J by 4 bases, leaving 14 bases between them. The germline gives CDR1 SGHAT, CDR2 FQNNGV. The CDR3 DNA follows: TGTGCCAGCAGCCTACAGGCTAGAAGCACTGAAGCTTTCTTT. Protein: CASSLQARSTEAFF.

V usage is TRBV7-9 and J usage is TRBJ2-7, with D perhaps TRBD1 (6 bases). The CDR3 contains 14 residues. Germline CDR1 reads SEHNR; CDR2 reads FQNEAQ (reference sequence). The V end was cut by 4 bases, the J end by 2 bases, with 12 bases between. The CDR3 sequence: CASSWGHRPYEQYF. The CDR3 DNA is TGTGCCAGCAGCTGGGGACACCGGCCCTACGAGCAGTACTTC.

The rearrangement uses TRBV3-1 (or the pseudogene TRBV3-2) and TRBJ2-5; D call uncertain. CDR1 is LGHDT, CDR2 YNNKEL, per germline (reference sequence). Trimming shortened V by 0 bases and J by 7 bases, and 12 bases separated the two germline ends. The CDR3 covers 14 residues. The chain's CDR3 is CASSQDGEWVTQYF. The CDR3 nucleotides are TGTGCCAGCAGCCAAGATGGAGAATGGGTGACCCAGTACTTC.

The chain is built from TRBV5-4 and TRBJ1-4, with 9 nucleotides matching TRBD1. CDR3 length: 15 residues. CDR1 and CDR2 from the germline V gene are SGHNT and YYREEE (reference sequence). After removal of 4 bases from V and 8 bases from J, the junction contained 9 bases not matched to a gene. CDR3 DNA: TGTGCCAGCAGCCGCTGGACAGGGGAACCAGAAAAACTGTTTTTT. Encoded protein: CASSRWTGEPEKLFF.

The chain combines TRBV5-1 with TRBJ1-5; possible D gene TRBD1, 6 bases. Trimming cost V 4 bases and J 7 bases, with 15 bases left between them. The CDR3 sequence is 14 residues long. Germline CDR1 is SGHRS and CDR2 is YFSETQ. In DNA, the CDR3 is TGCGCCAGCAGCCCACGAGGGGGGGACCAGCCCCAGCATTTT. It is translated as CASSPRGGDQPQHF.

The rearrangement links TRBV5-6 to TRBJ1-2; the match to TRBD1 covers 11 bases. This CDR3 contains 12 residues. Trimming took 4 bases from V and 14 from J; bases not matched to a gene: 7. CDR1 is SGHDT and CDR2 is YYEEEE in the germline V gene. The CDR3 region has the DNA TGTGCCAGCAGCCTGCCGGACAGGGGGCTTACCTTC. As protein: CASSLPDRGLTF.

In this sample, this clone turned up once. V gene TRBV9 combines with J gene TRBJ2-7, with D possibly being TRBD1 (5 bases). Germline V gene sequence: CDR1 SGDLS, CDR2 YYNGEE. V was trimmed by 0 bases and J by 3 bases, leaving 13 bases between them. There are 15 residues in the CDR3. In DNA form, the CDR3 reads TGTGCCAGCAGCGTAGGTGCAGGGCCTAACTACGAGCAGTACTTC. Translation gives CASSVGAGPNYEQYF.

This clone was detected once. J is TRBJ1-4 and V is TRBV6-5, with D tentatively TRBD1 (6 bases). CDR3 length: 15 residues. Trimming stripped 8 bases from V and 1 base from J, with 14 bases between. Germline V gene sequence: CDR1 MNHEY, CDR2 SVGAGI. The CDR3 reads CASRGGPRTNEKLFF. In DNA form, the CDR3 reads TGTGCCAGCCGCGGGGGGCCCCGAACTAATGAAAAACTGTTTTTT.

The chain joins TRBV27 to TRBJ2-7, with 12 bases identical to TRBD2. J gave up 6 bases and V 6 bases, and 12 bases lay outside the gene matches. Germline loops: CDR1 MNHEY, CDR2 SMNVEV (reference sequence). The CDR3 totals 16 residues. This CDR3 is CASSLSFGTSGFEQYF. The CDR3 DNA sequence: TGTGCCAGCAGCCTTTCCTTCGGGACTAGCGGGTTCGAGCAGTACTTC.

This sequence joins TRBV18 and TRBJ1-2; 10 bases line up with TRBD1. The V gene end was trimmed by 3 bases and the J gene end by 4 bases; junction bases not matched to a gene: 5. Germline-derived CDR1 and CDR2 are KGHSH and LQKENI. This CDR3 has 15 amino acids. The CDR3 bases are TGTGCCAGCTCACCCGACAGGGGGCGCAGCTATGGCTACACCTTC. It yields the protein CASSPDRGRSYGYTF.

The CDR3 loop is CASSPRGPGGFKPLHF. The CDR3 nucleotides are TGTGCCAGCTCACCCCGGGGGCCGGGAGGATTCAAACCCCTCCACTTT. This chain uses TRBV18 with TRBJ1-6; D is possibly TRBD1 (6 bases). Germline V gives CDR1 KGHSH, CDR2 LQKENI. This CDR3 comprises 16 residues. The ends were cut back, 3 bases at V and 12 bases at J, with 21 bases in the middle.